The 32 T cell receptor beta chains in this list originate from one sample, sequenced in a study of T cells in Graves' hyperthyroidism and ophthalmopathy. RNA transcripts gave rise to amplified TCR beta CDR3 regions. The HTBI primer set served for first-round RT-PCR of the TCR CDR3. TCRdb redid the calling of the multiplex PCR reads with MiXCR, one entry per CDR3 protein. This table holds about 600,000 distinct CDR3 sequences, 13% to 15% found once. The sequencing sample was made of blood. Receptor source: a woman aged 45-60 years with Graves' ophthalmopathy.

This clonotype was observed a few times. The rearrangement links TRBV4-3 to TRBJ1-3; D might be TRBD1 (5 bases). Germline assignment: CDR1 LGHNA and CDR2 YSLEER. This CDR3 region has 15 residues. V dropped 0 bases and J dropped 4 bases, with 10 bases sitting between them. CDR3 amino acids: CASSQDRGSGNTIYF. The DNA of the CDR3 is TGCGCCAGCAGCCAAGATCGGGGCTCAGGAAACACCATATATTTT.

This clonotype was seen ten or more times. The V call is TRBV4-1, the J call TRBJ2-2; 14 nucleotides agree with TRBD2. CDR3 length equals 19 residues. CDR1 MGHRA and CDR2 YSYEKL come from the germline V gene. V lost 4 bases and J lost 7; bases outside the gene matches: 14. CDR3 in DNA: TGCGCCAGCAGCCGGGGAACCGGGACTAGCGGGAGTTTAAGCGGGGAGCTGTTTTTT. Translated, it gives CASSRGTGTSGSLSGELFF.

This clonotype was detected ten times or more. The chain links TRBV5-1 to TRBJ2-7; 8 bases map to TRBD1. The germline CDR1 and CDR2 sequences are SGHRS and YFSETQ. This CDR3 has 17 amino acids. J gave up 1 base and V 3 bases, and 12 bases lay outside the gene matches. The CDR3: CASSSQIPGQESYEQYF. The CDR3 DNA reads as TGCGCCAGCAGCTCGCAGATCCCGGGACAGGAGTCCTACGAGCAGTACTTC.

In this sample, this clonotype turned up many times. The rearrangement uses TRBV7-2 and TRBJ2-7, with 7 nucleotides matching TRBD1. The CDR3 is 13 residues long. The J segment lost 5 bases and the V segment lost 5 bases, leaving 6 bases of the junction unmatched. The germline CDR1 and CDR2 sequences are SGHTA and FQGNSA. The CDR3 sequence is CASSADRVHEQYF. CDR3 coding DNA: TGTGCCAGCAGCGCTGACAGGGTCCACGAGCAGTACTTC.

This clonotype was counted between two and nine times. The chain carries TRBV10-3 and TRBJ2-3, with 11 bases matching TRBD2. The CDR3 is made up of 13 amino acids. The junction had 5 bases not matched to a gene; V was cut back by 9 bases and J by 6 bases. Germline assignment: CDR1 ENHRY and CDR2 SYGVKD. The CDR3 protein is CAILAGAQDTQYF. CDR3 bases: TGTGCCATACTAGCGGGGGCCCAGGATACGCAGTATTTT.

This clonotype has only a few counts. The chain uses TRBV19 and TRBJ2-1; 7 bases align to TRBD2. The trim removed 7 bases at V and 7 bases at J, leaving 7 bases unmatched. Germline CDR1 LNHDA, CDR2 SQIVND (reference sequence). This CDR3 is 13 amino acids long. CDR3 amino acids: CASTRGSSNEQFF. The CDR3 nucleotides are TGTGCCAGTACGCGGGGGAGTTCGAATGAGCAGTTCTTC.

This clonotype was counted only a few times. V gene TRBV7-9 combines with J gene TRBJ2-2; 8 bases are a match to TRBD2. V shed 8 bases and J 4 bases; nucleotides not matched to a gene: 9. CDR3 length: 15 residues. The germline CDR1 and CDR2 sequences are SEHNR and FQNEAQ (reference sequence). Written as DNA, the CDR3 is TGTGCCAGCGATTCGGGAGGGCGTTTCACCGGGGAGCTGTTTTTT. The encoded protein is CASDSGGRFTGELFF.

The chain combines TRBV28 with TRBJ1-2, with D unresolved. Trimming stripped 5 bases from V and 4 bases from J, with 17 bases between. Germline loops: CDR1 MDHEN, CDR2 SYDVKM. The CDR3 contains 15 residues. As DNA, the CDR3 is TGTGCCAGCAGTAAACGACGGAACCTACTCTATGGCTACACCTTC. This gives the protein CASSKRRNLLYGYTF.

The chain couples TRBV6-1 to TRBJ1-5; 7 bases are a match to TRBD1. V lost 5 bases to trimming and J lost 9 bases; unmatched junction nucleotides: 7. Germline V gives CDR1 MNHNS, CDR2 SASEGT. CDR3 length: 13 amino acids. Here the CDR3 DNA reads TGTGCCAGCAGTACGACAGGGTTTCGGCCCCAGCATTTT. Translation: CASSTTGFRPQHF.

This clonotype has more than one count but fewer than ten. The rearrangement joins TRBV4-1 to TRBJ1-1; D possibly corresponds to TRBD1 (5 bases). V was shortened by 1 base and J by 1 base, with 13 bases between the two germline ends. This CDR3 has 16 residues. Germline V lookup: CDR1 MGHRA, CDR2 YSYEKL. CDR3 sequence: CASSQVVNRRNTEAFF. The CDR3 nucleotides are TGCGCCAGCAGCCAAGTGGTTAACAGGCGGAACACTGAAGCTTTCTTT.

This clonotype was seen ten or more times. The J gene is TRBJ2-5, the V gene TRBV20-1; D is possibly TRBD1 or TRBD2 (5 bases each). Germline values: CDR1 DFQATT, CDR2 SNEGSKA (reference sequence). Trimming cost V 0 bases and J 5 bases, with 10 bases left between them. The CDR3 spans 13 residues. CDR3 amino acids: CSARDLREETQYF. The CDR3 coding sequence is TGCAGTGCTAGAGATCTCAGGGAGGAGACCCAGTACTTC.

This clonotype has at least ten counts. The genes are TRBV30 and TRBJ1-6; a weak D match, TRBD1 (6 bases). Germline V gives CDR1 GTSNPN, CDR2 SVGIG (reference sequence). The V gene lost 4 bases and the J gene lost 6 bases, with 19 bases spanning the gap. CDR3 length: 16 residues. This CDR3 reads CAWNRPSGGPNSPLHF. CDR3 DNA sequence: TGTGCCTGGAACCGACCGAGCGGGGGCCCTAATTCACCCCTCCACTTT.

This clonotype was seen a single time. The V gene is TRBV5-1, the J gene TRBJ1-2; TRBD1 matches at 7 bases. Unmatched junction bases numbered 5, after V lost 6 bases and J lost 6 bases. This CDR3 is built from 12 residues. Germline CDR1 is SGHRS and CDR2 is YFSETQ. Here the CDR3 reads CASTRDRDGYTF. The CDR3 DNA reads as TGCGCCAGCACCCGGGACAGAGATGGCTACACCTTC.

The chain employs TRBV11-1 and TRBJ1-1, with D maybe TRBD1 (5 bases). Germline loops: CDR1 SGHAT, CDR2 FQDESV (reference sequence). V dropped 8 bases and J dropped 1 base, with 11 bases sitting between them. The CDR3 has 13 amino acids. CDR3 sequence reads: CASRGVENTEAFF. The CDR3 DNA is TGTGCCAGCCGAGGGGTCGAGAACACTGAAGCTTTCTTT.

CDR3 in DNA: TGTGCCACCAGCACCGGGAGGGGGACCCAGTACTTC. Amino acid sequence: CATSTGRGTQYF. V is TRBV15 and J is TRBJ2-5; 8 nucleotides line up with TRBD2. The CDR3 runs 12 residues. Germline CDR1 is LNHNV and CDR2 is YYDKDF (reference sequence). The J segment lost 7 bases and the V segment lost 4 bases, leaving 2 bases of the junction unmatched.

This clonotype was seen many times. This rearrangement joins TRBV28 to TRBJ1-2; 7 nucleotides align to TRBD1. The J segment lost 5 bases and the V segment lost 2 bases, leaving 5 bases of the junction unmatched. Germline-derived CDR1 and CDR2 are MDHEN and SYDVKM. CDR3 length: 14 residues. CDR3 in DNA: TGTGCCAGCAGTTTACACGGGACAGTATATGGCTACACCTTC. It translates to CASSLHGTVYGYTF.

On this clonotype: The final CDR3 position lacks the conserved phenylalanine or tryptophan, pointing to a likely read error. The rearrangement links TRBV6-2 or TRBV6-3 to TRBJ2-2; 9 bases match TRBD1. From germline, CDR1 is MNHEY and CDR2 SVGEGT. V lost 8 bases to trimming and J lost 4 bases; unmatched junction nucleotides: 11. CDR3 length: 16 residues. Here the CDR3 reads CASDKSGTGPTGELFL. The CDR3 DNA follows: TGTGCCAGCGACAAATCCGGGACAGGGCCCACCGGGGAGCTGTTTCTT.

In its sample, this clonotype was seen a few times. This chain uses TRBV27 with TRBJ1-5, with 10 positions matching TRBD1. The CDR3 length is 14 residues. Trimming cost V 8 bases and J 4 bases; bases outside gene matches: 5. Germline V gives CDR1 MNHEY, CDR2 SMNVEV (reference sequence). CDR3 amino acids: CASHGQGVNQPQHF. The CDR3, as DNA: TGTGCCAGCCATGGACAGGGGGTTAATCAGCCCCAGCATTTT.

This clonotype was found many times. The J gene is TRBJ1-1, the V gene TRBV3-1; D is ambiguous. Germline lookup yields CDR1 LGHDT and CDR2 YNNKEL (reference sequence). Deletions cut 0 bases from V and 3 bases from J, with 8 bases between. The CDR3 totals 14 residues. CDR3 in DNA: TGTGCCAGCAGCCAAGATAGGGCCTACACTGAAGCTTTCTTT. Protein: CASSQDRAYTEAFF.

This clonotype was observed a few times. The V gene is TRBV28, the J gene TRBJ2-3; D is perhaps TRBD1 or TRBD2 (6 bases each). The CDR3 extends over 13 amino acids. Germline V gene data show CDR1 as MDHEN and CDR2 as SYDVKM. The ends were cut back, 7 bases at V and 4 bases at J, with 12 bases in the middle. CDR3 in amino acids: CASTLRGADTQYF. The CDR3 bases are TGTGCCAGCACCCTAAGGGGGGCAGATACGCAGTATTTT. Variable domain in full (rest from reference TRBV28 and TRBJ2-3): DVKVTQSSRYLVKRTGEKVFLECVQDMDHENMFWYRQDPGLGLRLIYFSYDVKMKEKGDIPEGYSVSREKKERFSLILESASTNQTSMYLCASTLRGADTQYFGPGTRLTVL.

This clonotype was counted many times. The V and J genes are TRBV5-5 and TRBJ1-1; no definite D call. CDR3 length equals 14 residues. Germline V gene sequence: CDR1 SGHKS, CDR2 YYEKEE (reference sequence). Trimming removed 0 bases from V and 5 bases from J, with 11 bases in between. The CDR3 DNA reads TGTGCCAGCAGCTTGGGCTGGCGGGTAACTGAAGCTTTCTTT. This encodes CASSLGWRVTEAFF.

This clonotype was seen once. The CDR3 bases are TGTGCCAGCAGCTTGGATCTAGCGGGAGTTGAGCAGTTCTTC. As protein: CASSLDLAGVEQFF. V and J are TRBV5-4 and TRBJ2-1; 10 bases are a match to TRBD2. After removal of 0 bases from V and 9 bases from J, the junction contained 3 bases not matched to a gene. Per germline, CDR1 SGHNT and CDR2 YYREEE (reference sequence). The CDR3 has 14 amino acids.

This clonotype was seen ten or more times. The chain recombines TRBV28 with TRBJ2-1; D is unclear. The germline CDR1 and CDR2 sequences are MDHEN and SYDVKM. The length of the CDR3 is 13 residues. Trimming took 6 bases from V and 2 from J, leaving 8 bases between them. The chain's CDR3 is CASSPPPYNEQFF. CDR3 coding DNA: TGTGCCAGCAGCCCCCCGCCCTACAATGAGCAGTTCTTC.

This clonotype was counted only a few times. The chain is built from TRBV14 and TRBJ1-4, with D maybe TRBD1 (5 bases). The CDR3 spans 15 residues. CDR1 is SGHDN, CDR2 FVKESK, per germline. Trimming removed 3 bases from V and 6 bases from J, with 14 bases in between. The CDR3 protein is CASSHGHLDDEKLFF. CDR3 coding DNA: TGTGCCAGCAGCCATGGACATTTAGACGATGAAAAACTGTTTTTT.

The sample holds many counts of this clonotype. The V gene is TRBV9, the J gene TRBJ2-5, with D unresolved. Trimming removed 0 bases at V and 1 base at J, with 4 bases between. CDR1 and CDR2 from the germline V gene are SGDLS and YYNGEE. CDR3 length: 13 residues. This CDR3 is CASSVDPQETQYF. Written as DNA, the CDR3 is TGTGCCAGCAGCGTAGACCCCCAAGAGACCCAGTACTTC.

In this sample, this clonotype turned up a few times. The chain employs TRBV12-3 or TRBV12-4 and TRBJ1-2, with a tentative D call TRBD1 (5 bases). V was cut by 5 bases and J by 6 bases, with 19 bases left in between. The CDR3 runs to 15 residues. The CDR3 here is CASSILMNPGHGYTF. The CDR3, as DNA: TGTGCCAGCAGTATACTAATGAATCCAGGGCATGGCTACACCTTC.

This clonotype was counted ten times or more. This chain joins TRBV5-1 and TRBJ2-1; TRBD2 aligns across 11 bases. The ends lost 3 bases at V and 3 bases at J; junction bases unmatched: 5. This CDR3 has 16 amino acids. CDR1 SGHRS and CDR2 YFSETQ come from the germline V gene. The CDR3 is CASSSLAGGNYNEQFF. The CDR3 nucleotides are TGCGCCAGCAGCTCCCTAGCGGGAGGAAACTACAATGAGCAGTTCTTC.

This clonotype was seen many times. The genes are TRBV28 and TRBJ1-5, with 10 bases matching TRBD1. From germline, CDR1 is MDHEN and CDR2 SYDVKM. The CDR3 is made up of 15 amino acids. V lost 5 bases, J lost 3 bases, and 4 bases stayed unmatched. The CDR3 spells CASSHRQGANQPQHF. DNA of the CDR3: TGTGCCAGCAGTCATCGACAGGGGGCCAATCAGCCCCAGCATTTT.

The CDR3 DNA reads as TGTGCCAGCACCCGAAGGAGGGATTACAATGAGCAGTTCTTC. Translating it yields CASTRRRDYNEQFF. V is TRBV6-1 and J is TRBJ2-1, with TRBD2 as a possible D gene (6 bases). The V end was cut by 7 bases, the J end by 4 bases, with 14 bases between. There are 14 residues in the CDR3. Germline V lookup: CDR1 MNHNS, CDR2 SASEGT.

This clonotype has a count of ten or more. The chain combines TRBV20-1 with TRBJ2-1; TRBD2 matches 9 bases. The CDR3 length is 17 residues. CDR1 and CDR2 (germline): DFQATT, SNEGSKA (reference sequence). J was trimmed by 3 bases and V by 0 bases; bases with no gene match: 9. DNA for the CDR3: TGCAGTGCTAGAGATCCGAGCGGGAGGACCGACTACAATGAGCAGTTCTTC. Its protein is CSARDPSGRTDYNEQFF.

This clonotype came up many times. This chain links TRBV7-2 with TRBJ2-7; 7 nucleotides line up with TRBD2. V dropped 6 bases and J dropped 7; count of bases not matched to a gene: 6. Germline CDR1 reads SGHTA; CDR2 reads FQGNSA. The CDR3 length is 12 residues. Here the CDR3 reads CASSANGGEQYF. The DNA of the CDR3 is TGTGCCAGCAGTGCAAACGGGGGGGAGCAGTACTTC.

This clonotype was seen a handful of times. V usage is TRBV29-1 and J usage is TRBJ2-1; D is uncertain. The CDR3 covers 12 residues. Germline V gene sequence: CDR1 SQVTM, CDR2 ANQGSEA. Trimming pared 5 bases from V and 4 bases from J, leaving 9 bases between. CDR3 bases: TGCAGCGTTTCGGTCCCATACAATGAGCAGTTCTTC. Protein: CSVSVPYNEQFF.